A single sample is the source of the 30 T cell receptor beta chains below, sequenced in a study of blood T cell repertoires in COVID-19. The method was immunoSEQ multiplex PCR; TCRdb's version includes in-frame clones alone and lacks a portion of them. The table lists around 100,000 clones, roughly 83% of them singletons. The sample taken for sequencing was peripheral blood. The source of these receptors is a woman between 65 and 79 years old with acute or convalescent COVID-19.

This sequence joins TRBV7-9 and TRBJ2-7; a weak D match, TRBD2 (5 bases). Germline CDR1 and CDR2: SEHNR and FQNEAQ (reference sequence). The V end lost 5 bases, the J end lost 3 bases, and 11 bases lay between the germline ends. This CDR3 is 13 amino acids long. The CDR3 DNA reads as TGTGCCAGCAGCCCACTGGGGAGCTACGAGCAGTACTTC. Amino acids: CASSPLGSYEQYF.

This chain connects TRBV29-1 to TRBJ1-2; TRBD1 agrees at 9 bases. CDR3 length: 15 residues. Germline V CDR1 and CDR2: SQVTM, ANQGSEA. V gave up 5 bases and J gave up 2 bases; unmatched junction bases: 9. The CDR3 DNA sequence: TGCAGCGTTCAAATTACAGGGGGCACGAACTATGGCTACACCTTC. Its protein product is CSVQITGGTNYGYTF.

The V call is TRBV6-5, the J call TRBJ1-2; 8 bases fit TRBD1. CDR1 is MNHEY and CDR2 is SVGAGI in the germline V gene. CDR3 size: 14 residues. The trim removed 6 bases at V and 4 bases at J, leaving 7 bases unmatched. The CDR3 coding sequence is TGTGCCAGCAGCTCGTGGACAGGGACCTATGGCTACACCTTC. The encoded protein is CASSSWTGTYGYTF.

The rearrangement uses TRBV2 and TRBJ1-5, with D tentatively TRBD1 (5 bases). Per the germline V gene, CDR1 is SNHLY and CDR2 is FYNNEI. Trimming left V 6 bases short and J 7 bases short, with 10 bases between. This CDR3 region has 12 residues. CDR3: CASSWTLQPQHF. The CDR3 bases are TGTGCCAGCAGCTGGACACTACAGCCCCAGCATTTT. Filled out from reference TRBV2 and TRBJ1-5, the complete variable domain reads EPEVTQTPSHQVTQMGQEVILRCVPISNHLYFYWYRQILGQKVEFLVSFYNNEISEKSEIFDDQFSVERPDGSNFTLKIRSTKLEDSAMYFCASSWTLQPQHFGDGTRLSIL.

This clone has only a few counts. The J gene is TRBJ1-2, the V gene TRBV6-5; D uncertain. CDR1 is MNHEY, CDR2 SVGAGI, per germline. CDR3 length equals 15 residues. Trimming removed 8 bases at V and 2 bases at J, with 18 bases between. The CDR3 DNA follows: TGTGCCAGCCGGTATGGGCCAGCCGCGAACTATGGCTACACCTTC. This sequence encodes CASRYGPAANYGYTF.

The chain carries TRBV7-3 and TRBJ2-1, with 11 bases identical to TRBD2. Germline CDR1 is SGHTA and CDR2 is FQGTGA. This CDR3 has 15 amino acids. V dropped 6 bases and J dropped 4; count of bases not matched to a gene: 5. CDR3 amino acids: CASRSGTSGYNEQFF. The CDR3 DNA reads TGTGCCAGCAGATCTGGGACTAGCGGATACAATGAGCAGTTCTTC.

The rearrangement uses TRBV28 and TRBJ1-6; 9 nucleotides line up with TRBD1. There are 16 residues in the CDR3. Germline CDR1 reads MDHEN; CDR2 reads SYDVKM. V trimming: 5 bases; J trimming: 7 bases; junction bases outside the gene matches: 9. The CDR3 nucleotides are TGTGCCAGCAGTCGAACAGGGGGCGCTCGGAATTCACCCCTCCACTTT. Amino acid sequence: CASSRTGGARNSPLHF.

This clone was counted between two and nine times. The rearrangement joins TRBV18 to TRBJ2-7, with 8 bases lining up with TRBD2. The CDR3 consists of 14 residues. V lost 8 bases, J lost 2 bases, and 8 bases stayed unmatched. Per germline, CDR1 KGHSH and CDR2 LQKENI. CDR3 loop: CASRLLADAYEQYF. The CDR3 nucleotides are TGTGCCAGCCGACTACTAGCGGACGCCTACGAGCAGTACTTC.

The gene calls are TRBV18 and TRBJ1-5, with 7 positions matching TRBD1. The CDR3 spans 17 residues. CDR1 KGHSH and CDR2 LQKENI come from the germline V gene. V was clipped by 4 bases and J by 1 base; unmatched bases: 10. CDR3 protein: CASSLQPGQLSNQPQHF. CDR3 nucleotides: TGTGCCAGCTCACTCCAACCGGGACAGTTGAGCAATCAGCCCCAGCATTTT.

CDR3 sequence (DNA): TGTGCCAGCAGCGTAGGACAGGGGGTAGGGGGCTACACCTTC. Translation: CASSVGQGVGGYTF. V is TRBV9 and J is TRBJ1-2; 9 bases are shared with TRBD1. After removal of 0 bases from V and 8 bases from J, the junction contained 5 bases not matched to a gene. This CDR3 is built from 14 residues. CDR1 and CDR2 (germline): SGDLS, YYNGEE.

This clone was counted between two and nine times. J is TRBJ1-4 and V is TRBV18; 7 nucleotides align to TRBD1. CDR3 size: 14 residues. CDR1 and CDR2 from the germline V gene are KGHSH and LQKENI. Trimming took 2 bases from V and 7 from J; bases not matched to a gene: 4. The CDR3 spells CASSPTGEAEKLFF. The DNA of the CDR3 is TGTGCCAGCTCACCAACAGGGGAGGCTGAAAAACTGTTTTTT.

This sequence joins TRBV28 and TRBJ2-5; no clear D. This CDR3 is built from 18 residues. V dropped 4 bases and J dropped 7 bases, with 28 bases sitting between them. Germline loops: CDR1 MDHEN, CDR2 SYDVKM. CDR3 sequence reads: CASSSPIARYGSDGTQYF. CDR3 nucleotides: TGTGCCAGCAGTTCACCGATAGCCCGATACGGGTCCGACGGGACCCAGTACTTC. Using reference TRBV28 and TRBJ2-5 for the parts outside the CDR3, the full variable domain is DVKVTQSSRYLVKRTGEKVFLECVQDMDHENMFWYRQDPGLGLRLIYFSYDVKMKEKGDIPEGYSVSREKKERFSLILESASTNQTSMYLCASSSPIARYGSDGTQYFGPGTRLLVL.

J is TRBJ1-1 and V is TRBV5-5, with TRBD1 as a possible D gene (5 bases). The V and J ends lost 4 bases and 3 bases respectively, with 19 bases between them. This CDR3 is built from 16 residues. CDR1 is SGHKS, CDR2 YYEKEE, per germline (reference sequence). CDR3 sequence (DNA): TGTGCCAGCAGCCCCGTCTTCGGGGGATCATACACTGAAGCTTTCTTT. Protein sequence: CASSPVFGGSYTEAFF.

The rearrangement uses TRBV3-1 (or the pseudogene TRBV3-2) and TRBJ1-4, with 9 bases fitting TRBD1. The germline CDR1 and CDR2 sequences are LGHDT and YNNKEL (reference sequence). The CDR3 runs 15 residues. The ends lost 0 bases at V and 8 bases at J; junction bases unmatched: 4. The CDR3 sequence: CASSQDLGTGEKLFF. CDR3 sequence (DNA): TGTGCCAGCAGCCAAGATCTGGGGACAGGGGAAAAACTGTTTTTT.

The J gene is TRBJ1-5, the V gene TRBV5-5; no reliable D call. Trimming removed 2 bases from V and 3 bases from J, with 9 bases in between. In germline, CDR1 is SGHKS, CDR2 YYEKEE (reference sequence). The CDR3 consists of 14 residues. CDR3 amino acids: CASSFGVNNQPQHF. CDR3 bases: TGTGCCAGCAGCTTCGGGGTAAACAATCAGCCCCAGCATTTT. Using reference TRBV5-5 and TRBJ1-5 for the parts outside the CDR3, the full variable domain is DAGVTQSPTHLIKTRGQQVTLRCSPISGHKSVSWYQQVLGQGPQFIFQYYEKEERGRGNFPDRFSARQFPNYSSELNVNALLLGDSALYLCASSFGVNNQPQHFGDGTRLSIL.

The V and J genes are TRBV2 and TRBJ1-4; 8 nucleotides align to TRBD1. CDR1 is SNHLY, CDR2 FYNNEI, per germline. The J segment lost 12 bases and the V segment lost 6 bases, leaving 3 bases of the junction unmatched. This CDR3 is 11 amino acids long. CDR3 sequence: CASRTGVQLFF. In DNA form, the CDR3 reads TGTGCCAGCAGGACAGGGGTGCAACTGTTTTTT.

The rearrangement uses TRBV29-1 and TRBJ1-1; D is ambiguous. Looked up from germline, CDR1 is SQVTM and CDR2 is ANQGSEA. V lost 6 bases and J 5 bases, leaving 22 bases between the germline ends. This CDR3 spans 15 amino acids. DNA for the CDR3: TGCAGCGTGGTTCTGAATCGTGCTGCGGGAACTGAAGCTTTCTTT. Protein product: CSVVLNRAAGTEAFF.

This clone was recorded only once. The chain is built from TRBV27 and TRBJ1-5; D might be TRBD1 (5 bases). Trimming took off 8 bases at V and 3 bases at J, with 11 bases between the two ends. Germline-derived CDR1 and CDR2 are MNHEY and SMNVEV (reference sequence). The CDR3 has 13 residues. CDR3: CASSRQNNQPQHF. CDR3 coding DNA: TGTGCCAGCTCCCGACAGAACAATCAGCCCCAGCATTTT.

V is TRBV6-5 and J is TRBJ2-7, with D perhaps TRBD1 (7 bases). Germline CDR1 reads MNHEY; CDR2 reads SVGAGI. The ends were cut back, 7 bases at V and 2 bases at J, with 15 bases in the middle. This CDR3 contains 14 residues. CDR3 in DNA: TGTGCCAGCATGGAAGGGGGGACAGCCTACGAGCAGTACTTC. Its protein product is CASMEGGTAYEQYF.

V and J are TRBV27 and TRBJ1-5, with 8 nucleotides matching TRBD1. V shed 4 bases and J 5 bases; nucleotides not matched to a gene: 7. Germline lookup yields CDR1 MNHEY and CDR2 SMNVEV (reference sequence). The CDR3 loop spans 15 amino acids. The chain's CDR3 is CASSSLTGADQPQHF. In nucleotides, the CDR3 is TGTGCCAGCAGTTCACTGACAGGGGCGGATCAGCCCCAGCATTTT.

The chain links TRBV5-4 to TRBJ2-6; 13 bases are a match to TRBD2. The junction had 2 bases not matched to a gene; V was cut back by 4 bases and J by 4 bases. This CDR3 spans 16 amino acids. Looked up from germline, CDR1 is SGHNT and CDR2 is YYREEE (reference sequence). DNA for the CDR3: TGTGCCAGCAGCCCGGGACTAGCGGGGGGGGCCAACGTCCTGACTTTC. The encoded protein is CASSPGLAGGANVLTF. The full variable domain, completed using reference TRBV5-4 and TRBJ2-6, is ETGVTQSPTHLIKTRGQQVTLRCSSQSGHNTVSWYQQALGQGPQFIFQYYREEENGRGNFPPRFSGLQFPNYSSELNVNALELDDSALYLCASSPGLAGGANVLTFGAGSRLTVL.

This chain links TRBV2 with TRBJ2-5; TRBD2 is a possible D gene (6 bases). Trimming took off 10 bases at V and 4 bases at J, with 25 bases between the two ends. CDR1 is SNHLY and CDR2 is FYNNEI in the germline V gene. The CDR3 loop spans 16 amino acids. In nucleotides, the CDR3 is TGTGCCACCCGGGGCGCCTTGACCGGGGGTCGAGAGACCCAGTACTTC. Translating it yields CATRGALTGGRETQYF.

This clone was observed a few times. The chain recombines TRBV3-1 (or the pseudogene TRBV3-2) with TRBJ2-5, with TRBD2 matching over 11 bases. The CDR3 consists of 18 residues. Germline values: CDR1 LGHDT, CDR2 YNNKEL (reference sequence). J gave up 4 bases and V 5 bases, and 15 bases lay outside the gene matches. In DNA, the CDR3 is TGTGCCAGCAGCTCTCCGACTAGCGGGATAGGGGTAGCAGAGACCCAGTACTTC. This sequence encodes CASSSPTSGIGVAETQYF.

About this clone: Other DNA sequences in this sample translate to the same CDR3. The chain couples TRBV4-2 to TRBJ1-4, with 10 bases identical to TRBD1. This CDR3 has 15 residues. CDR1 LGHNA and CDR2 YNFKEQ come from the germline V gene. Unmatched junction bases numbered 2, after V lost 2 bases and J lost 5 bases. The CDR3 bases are TGTGCCAGCAGCCAACCGGGACAGGGGAATGAAAAACTGTTTTTT. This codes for CASSQPGQGNEKLFF.

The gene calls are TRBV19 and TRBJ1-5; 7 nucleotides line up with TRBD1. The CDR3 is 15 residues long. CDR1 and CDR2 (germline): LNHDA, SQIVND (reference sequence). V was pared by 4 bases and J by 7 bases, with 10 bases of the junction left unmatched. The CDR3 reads CASSTRGINDQPQHF. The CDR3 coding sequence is TGTGCCAGTAGTACCAGGGGGATTAACGACCAGCCCCAGCATTTT.

Here the CDR3 reads CASSRAGYSYNEQFF. The CDR3 DNA reads TGTGCCAGTAGCCGCGCGGGGTACTCCTACAATGAGCAGTTCTTC. The V call is TRBV19, the J call TRBJ2-1; a possible D gene is TRBD2 (6 bases). With 6 bases removed from V and 0 bases from J, the gap between germline ends came to 12 bases. Per germline, CDR1 LNHDA and CDR2 SQIVND (reference sequence). The CDR3 loop spans 15 amino acids.

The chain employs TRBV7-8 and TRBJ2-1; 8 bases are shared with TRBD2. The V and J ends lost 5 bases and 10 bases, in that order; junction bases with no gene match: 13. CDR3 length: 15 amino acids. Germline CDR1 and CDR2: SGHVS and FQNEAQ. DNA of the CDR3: TGTGCCAGCAGCCGTAGCGGGGACCTGGCGAGGGAGCAGTTCTTC. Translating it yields CASSRSGDLAREQFF. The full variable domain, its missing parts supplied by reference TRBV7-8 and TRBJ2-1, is GAGVSQSPRYKVAKRGQDVALRCDPISGHVSLFWYQQALGQGPEFLTYFQNEAQLDKSGLPSDRFFAERPEGSVSTLKIQRTQQEDSAVYLCASSRSGDLAREQFFGPGTRLTVL.

The CDR3 DNA is TGTGCCAGCTTACGTCCAGGCCCCAGTACTGAAGCTTTCTTT. This gives the protein CASLRPGPSTEAFF. The rearrangement uses TRBV5-8 and TRBJ1-1; D uncertain. Germline CDR1 and CDR2: SGHTS and YDEGEE. V lost 7 bases to trimming and J lost 5 bases, with 18 bases between them. The CDR3 has 14 amino acids.

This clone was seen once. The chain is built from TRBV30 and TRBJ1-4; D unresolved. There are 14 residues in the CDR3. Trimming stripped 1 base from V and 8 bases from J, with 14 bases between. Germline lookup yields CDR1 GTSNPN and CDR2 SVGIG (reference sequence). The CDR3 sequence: CAWSGVGTGEKLFF. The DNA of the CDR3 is TGTGCCTGGAGTGGGGTCGGAACCGGGGAAAAACTGTTTTTT.

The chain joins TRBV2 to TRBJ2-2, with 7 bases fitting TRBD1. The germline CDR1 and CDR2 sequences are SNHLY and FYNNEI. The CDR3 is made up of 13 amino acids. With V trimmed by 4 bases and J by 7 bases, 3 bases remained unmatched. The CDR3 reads CASSVRGHGELFF. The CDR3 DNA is TGTGCCAGCAGTGTGAGGGGGCACGGGGAGCTGTTTTTT.